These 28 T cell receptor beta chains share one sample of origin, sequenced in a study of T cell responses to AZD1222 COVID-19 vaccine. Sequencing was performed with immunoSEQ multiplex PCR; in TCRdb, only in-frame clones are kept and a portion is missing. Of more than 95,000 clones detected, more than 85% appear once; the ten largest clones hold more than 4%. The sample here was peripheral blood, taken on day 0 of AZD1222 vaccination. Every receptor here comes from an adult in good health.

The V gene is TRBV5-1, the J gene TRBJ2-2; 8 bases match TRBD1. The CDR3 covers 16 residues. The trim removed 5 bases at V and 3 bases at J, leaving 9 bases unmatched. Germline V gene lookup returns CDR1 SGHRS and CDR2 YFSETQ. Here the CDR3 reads CASRYSGGADTGELFF. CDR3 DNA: TGCGCCAGCAGGTATTCAGGGGGCGCGGACACCGGGGAGCTGTTTTTT.

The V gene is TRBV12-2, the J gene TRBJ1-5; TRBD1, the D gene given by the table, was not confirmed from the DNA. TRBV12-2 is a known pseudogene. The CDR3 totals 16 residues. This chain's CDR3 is CASRLATGQSNQPQHF. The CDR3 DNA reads TGTGCAAGTCGCTTAGCCACTGGACAGAGCAATCAGCCCCAGCATTTT.

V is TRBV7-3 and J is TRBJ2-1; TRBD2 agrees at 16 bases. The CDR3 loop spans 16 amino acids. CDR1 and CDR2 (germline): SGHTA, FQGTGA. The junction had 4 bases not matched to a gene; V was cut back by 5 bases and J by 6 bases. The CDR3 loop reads CASSLGTSGRANEQFF. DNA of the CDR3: TGTGCCAGCAGCCTCGGGACTAGCGGGAGGGCCAATGAGCAGTTCTTC. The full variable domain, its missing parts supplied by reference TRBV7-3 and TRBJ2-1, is GAGVSQTPSNKVTEKGKYVELRCDPISGHTALYWYRQSLGQGPEFLIYFQGTGAADDSGLPNDRFFAVRPEGSVSTLKIQRTERGDSAVYLCASSLGTSGRANEQFFGPGTRLTVL.

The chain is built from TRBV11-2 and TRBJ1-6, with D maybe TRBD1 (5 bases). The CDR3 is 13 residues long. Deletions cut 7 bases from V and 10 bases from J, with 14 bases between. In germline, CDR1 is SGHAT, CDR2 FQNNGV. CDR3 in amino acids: CASKSGGGSPLHF. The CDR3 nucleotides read TGTGCCAGCAAGAGCGGGGGAGGATCACCCCTCCACTTT.

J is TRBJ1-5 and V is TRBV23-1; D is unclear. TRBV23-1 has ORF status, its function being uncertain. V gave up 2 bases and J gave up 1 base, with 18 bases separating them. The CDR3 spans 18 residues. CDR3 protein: CASSQPGRLADSNQPQHF. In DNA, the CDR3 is TGCGCCAGCAGTCAACCTGGGCGCCTGGCCGACAGCAATCAGCCCCAGCATTTT.

The CDR3 coding sequence is TGTGCCAGCAGCTTGGGGGGGAGGAGCTCCTACGAGCAGTACTTC. Residues: CASSLGGRSSYEQYF. The gene calls are TRBV5-8 and TRBJ2-7, with D possibly TRBD2 on 6 matching bases. The V end was cut by 0 bases, the J end by 0 bases, with 10 bases between. The length of the CDR3 is 15 residues. Per germline, CDR1 SGHTS and CDR2 YDEGEE.

The CDR3 DNA sequence: TGTGCCAGCAGCTTAGGACTTATTAGCAATCAGCCCCAGCATTTT. Its translation is CASSLGLISNQPQHF. The chain joins TRBV5-8 to TRBJ1-5, with D uncertain. Germline V gene sequence: CDR1 SGHTS, CDR2 YDEGEE. The CDR3 is 15 residues long. The V end lost 2 bases, the J end lost 0 bases, and 9 bases lay between the germline ends.

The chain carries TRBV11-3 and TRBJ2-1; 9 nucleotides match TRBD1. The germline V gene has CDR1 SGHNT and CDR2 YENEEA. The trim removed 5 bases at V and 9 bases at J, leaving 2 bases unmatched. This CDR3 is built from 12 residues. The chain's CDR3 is CASSLQGAEQFF. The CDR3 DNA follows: TGTGCCAGCAGCCTACAGGGGGCTGAGCAGTTCTTC.

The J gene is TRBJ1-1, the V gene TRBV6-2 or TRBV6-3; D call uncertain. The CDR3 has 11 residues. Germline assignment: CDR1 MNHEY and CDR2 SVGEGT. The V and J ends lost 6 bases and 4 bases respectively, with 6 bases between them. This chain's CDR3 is CASSRATEAFF. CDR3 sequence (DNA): TGTGCCAGCAGCCGGGCCACTGAAGCTTTCTTT.

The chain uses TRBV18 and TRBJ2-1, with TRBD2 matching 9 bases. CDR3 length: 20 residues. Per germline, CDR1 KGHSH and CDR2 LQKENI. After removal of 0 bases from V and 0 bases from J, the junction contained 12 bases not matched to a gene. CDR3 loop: CASSPPWGSGGQSSYNEQFF. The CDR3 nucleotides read TGTGCCAGCTCACCACCTTGGGGTAGCGGGGGCCAAAGCTCCTACAATGAGCAGTTCTTC.

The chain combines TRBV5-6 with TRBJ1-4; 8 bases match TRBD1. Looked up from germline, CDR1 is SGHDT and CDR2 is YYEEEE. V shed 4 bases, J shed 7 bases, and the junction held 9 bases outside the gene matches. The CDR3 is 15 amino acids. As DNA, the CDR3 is TGTGCCAGCAGCCCTTGGACAGGGCAGGGTGAAAAACTGTTTTTT. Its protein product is CASSPWTGQGEKLFF. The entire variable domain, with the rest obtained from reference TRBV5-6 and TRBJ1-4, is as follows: DAGVTQSPTHLIKTRGQQVTLRCSPKSGHDTVSWYQQALGQGPQFIFQYYEEEERQRGNFPDRFSGHQFPNYSSELNVNALLLGDSALYLCASSPWTGQGEKLFFGSGTQLSVL.

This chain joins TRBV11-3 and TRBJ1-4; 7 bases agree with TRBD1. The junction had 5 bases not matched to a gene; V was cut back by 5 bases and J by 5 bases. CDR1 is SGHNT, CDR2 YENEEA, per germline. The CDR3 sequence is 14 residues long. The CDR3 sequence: CASSPGQMNEKLFF. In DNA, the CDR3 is TGTGCCAGCAGCCCGGGACAGATGAATGAAAAACTGTTTTTT. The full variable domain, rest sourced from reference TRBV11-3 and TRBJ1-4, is EAGVVQSPRYKIIEKKQPVAFWCNPISGHNTLYWYLQNLGQGPELLIRYENEEAVDDSQLPKDRFSAERLKGVDSTLKIQPAELGDSAVYLCASSPGQMNEKLFFGSGTQLSVL.

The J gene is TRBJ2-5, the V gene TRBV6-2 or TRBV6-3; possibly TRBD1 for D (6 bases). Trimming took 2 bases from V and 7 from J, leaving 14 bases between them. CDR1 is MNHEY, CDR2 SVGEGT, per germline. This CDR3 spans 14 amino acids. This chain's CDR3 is CASSYIGSRGTQYF. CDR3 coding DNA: TGTGCCAGCAGTTACATCGGATCCAGGGGGACCCAGTACTTC.

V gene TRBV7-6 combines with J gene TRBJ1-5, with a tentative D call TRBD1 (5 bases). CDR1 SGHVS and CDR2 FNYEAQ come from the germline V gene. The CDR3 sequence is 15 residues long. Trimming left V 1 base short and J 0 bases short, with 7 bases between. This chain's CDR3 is CASSLGGHSNQPQHF. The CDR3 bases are TGTGCCAGCAGCTTAGGAGGACATAGCAATCAGCCCCAGCATTTT.

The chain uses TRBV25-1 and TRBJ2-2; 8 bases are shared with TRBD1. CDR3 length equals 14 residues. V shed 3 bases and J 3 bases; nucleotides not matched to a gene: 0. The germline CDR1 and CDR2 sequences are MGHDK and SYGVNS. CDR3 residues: CASSEDRDTGELFF. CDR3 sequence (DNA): TGTGCCAGCAGTGAGGACAGGGACACCGGGGAGCTGTTTTTT.

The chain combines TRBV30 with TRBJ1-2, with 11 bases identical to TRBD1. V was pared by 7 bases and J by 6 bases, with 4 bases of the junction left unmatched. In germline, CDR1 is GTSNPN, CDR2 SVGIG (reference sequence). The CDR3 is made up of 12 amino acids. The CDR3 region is CASRTGGNGYTF. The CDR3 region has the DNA TGTGCCTCGCGGACAGGGGGCAATGGCTACACCTTC.

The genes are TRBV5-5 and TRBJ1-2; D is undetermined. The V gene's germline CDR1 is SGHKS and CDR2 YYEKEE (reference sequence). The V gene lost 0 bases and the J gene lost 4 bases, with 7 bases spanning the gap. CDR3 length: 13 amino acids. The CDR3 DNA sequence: TGTGCCAGCAGCTTGGGACTTGGCTATGGCTACACCTTC. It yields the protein CASSLGLGYGYTF.

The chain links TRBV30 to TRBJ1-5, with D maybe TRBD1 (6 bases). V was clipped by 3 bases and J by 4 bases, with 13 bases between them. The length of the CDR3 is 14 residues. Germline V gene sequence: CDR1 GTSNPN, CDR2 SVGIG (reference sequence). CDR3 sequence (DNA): TGTGCCTGGAGATCGACAGGCAGTAATCAGCCCCAGCATTTT. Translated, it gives CAWRSTGSNQPQHF.

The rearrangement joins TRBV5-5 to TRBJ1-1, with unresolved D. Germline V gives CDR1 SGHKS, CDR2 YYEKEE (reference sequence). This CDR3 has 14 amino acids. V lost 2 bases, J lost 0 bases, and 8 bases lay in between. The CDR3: CASSLTTVNTEAFF. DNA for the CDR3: TGTGCCAGCAGCTTAACAACCGTGAACACTGAAGCTTTCTTT.

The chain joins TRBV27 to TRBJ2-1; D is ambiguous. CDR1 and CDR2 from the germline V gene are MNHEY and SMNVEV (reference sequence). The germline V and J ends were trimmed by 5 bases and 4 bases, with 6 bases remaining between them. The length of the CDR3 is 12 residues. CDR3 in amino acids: CASSTEYNEQFF. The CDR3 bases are TGTGCCAGCAGTACCGAATACAATGAGCAGTTCTTC.

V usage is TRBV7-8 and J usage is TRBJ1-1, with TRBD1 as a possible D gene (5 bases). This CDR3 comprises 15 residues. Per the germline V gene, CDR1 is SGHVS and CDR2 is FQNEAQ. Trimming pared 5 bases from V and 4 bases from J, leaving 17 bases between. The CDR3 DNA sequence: TGTGCCAGCAGCCTCGGGGGGGGGTCTGGCACTGAAGCTTTCTTT. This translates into CASSLGGGSGTEAFF.

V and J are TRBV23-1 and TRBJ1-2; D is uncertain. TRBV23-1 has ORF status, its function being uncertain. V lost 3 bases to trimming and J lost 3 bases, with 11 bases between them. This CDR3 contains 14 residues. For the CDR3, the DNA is TGCGCCAGCAGTCACAAATACTGGGACTATGGCTACACCTTC. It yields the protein CASSHKYWDYGYTF.

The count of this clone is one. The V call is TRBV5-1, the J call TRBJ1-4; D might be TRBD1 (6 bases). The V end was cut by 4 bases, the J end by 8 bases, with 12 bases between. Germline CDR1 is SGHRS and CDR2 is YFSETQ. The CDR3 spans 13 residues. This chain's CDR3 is CASSGGLAEKLFF. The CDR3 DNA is TGCGCCAGCAGCGGGGGGCTCGCGGAAAAACTGTTTTTT.

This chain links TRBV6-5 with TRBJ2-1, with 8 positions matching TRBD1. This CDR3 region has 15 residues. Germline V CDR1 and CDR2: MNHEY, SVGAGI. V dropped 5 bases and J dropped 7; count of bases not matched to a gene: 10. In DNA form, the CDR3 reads TGTGCCAGCAGTCAACCCTGGACAGGGCGGAATGAGCAGTTCTTC. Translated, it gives CASSQPWTGRNEQFF.

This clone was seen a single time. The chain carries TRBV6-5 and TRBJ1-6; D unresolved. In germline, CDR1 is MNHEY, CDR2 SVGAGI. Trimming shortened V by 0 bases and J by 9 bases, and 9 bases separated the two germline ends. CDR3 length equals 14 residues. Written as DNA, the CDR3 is TGTGCCAGCAGTTACTCAGGAATGGGTTCACCCCTCCACTTT. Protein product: CASSYSGMGSPLHF.

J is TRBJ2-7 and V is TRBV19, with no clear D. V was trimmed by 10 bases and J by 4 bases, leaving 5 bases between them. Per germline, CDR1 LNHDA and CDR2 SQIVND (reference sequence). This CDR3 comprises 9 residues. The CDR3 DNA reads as TGTGCCACCCCTTACGAGCAGTACTTC. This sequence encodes CATPYEQYF.

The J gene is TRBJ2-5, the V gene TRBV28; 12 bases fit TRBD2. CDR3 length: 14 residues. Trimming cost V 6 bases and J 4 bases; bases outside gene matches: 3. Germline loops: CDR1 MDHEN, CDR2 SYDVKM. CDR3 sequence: CASRTSGRRETQYF. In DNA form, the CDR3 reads TGTGCCAGCAGGACTAGCGGGAGACGAGAGACCCAGTACTTC.

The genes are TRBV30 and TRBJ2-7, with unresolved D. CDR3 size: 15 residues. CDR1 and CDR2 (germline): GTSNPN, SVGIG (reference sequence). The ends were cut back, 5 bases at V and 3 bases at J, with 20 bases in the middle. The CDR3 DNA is TGTGCCTGGGCTCCCTATACCTATTTAAACTACGAGCAGTACTTC. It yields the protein CAWAPYTYLNYEQYF.